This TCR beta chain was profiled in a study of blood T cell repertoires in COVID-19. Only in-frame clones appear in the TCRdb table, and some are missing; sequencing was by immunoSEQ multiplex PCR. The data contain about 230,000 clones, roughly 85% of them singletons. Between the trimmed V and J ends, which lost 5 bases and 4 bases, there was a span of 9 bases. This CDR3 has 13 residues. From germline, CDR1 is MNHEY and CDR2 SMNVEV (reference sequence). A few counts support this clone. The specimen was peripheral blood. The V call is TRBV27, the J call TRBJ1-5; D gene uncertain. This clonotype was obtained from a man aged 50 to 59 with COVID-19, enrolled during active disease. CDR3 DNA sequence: TGTGCCAGCAGTGCATATCAGAATCAGCCCCAGCATTTT. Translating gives CASSAYQNQPQHF.